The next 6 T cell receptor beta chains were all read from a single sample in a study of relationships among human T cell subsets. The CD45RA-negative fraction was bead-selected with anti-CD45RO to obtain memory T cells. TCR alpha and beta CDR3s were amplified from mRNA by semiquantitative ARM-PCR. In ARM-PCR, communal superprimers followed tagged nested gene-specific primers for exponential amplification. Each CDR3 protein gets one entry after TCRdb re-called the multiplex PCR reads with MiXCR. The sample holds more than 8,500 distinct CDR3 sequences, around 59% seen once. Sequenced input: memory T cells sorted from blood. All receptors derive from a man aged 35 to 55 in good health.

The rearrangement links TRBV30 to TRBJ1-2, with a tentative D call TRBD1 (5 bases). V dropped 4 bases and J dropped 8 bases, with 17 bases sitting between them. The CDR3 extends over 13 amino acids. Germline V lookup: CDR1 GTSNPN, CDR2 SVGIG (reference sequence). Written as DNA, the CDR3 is TGTGCCTGGAACCTAGGCGAGGGGCTAGGCTACACCTTC. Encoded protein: CAWNLGEGLGYTF.

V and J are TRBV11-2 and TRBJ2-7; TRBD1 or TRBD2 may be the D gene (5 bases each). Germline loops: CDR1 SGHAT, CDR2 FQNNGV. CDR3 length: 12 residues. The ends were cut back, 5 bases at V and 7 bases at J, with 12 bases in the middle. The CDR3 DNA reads TGTGCCAGCAGCCGAGGGACGAGTGAGCAGTACTTC. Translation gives CASSRGTSEQYF.

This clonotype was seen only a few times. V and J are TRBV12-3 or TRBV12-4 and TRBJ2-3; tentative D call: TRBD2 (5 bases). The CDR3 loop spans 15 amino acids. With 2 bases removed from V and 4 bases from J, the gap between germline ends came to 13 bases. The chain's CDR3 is CASSLSASSADTQYF. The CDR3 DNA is TGTGCCAGCAGTTTATCGGCTAGCTCGGCAGATACGCAGTATTTT.

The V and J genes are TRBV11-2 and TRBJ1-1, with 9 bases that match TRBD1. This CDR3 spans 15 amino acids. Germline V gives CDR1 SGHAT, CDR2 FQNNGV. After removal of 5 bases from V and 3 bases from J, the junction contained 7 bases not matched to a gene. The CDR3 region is CASSPTGGKDTEAFF. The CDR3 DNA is TGTGCCAGCAGCCCCACAGGGGGCAAGGACACTGAAGCTTTCTTT.

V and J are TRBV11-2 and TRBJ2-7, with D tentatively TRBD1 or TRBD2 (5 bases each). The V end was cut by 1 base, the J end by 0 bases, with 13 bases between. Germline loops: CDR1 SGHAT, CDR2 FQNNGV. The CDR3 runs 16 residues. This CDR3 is CASSLGGTASSYEQYF. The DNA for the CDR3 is TGTGCCAGCAGCTTAGGAGGGACCGCCAGCTCCTACGAGCAGTACTTC.

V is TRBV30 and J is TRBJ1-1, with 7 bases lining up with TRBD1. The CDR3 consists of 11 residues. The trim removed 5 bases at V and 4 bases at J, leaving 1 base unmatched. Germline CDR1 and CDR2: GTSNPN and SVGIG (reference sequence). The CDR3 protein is CAWGTVTEAFF. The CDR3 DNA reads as TGTGCCTGGGGGACAGTCACTGAAGCTTTCTTT. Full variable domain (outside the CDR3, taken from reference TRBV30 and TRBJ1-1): SQTIHQWPATLVQPVGSPLSLECTVEGTSNPNLYWYRQAAGRGLQLLFYSVGIGQISSEVPQNLSASRPQDRQFILSSKKLLLSDSGFYLCAWGTVTEAFFGQGTRLTVV.